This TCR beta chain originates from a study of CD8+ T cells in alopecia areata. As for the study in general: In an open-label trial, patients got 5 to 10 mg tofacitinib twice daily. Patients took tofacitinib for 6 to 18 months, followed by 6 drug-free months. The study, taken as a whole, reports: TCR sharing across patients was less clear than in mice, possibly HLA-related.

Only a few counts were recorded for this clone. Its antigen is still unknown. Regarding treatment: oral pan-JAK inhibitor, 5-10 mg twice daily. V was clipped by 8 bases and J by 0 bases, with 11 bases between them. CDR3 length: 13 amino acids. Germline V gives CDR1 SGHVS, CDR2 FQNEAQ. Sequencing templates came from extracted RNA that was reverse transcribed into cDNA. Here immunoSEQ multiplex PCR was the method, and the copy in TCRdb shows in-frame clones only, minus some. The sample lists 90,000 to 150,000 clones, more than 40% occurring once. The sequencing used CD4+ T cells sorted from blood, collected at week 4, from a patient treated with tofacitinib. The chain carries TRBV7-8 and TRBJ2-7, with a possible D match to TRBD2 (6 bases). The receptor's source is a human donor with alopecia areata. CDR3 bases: TGTGCCAGCGGCGGGAAACCCTCCTACGAGCAGTACTTC. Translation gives CASGGKPSYEQYF. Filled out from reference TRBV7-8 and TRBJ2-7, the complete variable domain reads GAGVSQSPRYKVAKRGQDVALRCDPISGHVSLFWYQQALGQGPEFLTYFQNEAQLDKSGLPSDRFFAERPEGSVSTLKIQRTQQEDSAVYLCASGGKPSYEQYFGPGTRLTVT.